The 18 T cell receptor beta chains below were found in one sample sequenced in a study of blood T cells in healthy people across ages. PCR was performed a second time for about 6 to 12 cycles using a sample-barcoded 5' primer and a J-beta primer mix. TCRdb called the 5' RACE reads again in MiXCR, with one record for every CDR3 protein. The sample has hundreds of thousands of distinct CDR3 sequences, 32% seen once; the top ten hold 15%. Sequencing was carried out using blood. These receptors were obtained from a woman of 80 years or more in good health.

The table lists this clonotype with many counts. The V call is TRBV5-1, the J call TRBJ2-5; D tentatively reads TRBD1 or TRBD2 (5 bases each). Germline assignment: CDR1 SGHRS and CDR2 YFSETQ. This CDR3 has 15 residues. Trimming cost V 0 bases and J 3 bases, with 12 bases left between them. CDR3 DNA: TGCGCCAGCAGCTTGGAGGGACGGCGGGAAGAGACCCAGTACTTC. It specifies CASSLEGRREETQYF.

This clonotype turned up a few times. The V call is TRBV2, the J call TRBJ1-2; TRBD1 aligns across 7 bases. There are 17 residues in the CDR3. Germline-derived CDR1 and CDR2 are SNHLY and FYNNEI. After removal of 1 base from V and 0 bases from J, the junction contained 8 bases not matched to a gene. The CDR3 protein is CASSEGWPGGTNYGYTF. CDR3 coding DNA: TGTGCCAGCAGTGAAGGGTGGCCAGGGGGGACTAACTATGGCTACACCTTC.

In its sample, this clonotype was seen a few times. V is TRBV6-6 and J is TRBJ1-5; D is perhaps TRBD1 (5 bases). The CDR3 extends over 16 amino acids. The germline CDR1 and CDR2 sequences are MNHNY and SVGAGI (reference sequence). V was cut by 6 bases and J by 3 bases, with 18 bases left in between. The CDR3 reads CASSYRGSGFNQPQHF. CDR3 DNA sequence: TGTGCCAGCAGCTACCGGGGGAGTGGGTTCAATCAGCCCCAGCATTTT.

V is TRBV30 and J is TRBJ2-3, with a possible D match to TRBD1 (5 bases). V lost 7 bases and J 0 bases, leaving 11 bases between the germline ends. The CDR3 consists of 13 residues. CDR1 and CDR2 (germline): GTSNPN, SVGIG (reference sequence). The CDR3 here is CASDKGSTDTQYF. For the CDR3, the DNA is TGTGCCTCAGATAAGGGGAGCACAGATACGCAGTATTTT.

This clonotype was observed at least ten times. CDR3 loop: CSAVGTGGFSEAFF. CDR3 nucleotides: TGCAGTGCTGTTGGGACAGGGGGCTTTAGTGAAGCTTTCTTT. This rearrangement joins TRBV20-1 to TRBJ1-1, with TRBD1 identical over 12 bases. CDR1 and CDR2 from the germline V gene are DFQATT and SNEGSKA (reference sequence). The CDR3 is made up of 14 amino acids. V trimming: 5 bases; J trimming: 7 bases; junction bases outside the gene matches: 8.

This clonotype was seen only a few times. CDR3 in amino acids: CASSQATTLNTEAFF. DNA for the CDR3: TGCGCCAGCAGCCAGGCAACAACCCTGAACACTGAAGCTTTCTTT. This chain connects TRBV4-1 to TRBJ1-1; D is unresolved. The CDR3 length is 15 residues. Germline V CDR1 and CDR2: MGHRA, YSYEKL. V was shortened by 3 bases and J by 0 bases, with 11 bases between the two germline ends.

There are many counts of this clonotype. The chain carries TRBV2 and TRBJ2-1; weak D call: TRBD2 (6 bases). Per germline, CDR1 SNHLY and CDR2 FYNNEI. The CDR3 covers 13 residues. The V gene lost 5 bases and the J gene lost 7 bases, with 12 bases spanning the gap. The DNA for the CDR3 is TGTGCCAGCAGTTTCCTAGCGCGGAATGAGCAGTTCTTC. This encodes CASSFLARNEQFF.

The chain has TRBV21-1 and TRBJ2-7; the table's D call of TRBD1 was not tested on the DNA. TRBV21-1 is flagged as a pseudogene. The CDR3 totals 17 residues. The CDR3 region has the DNA TGTGCCAGCAGCAAAACTGGACAGGGTAGGGGTGTGAACGAGCAGTACTTC. This gives the protein CASSKTGQGRGVNEQYF.

This clonotype was seen many times. J is TRBJ2-3 and V is TRBV20-1; a weak D match, TRBD2 (5 bases). Per the germline V gene, CDR1 is DFQATT and CDR2 is SNEGSKA (reference sequence). The V end was cut by 1 base, the J end by 4 bases, with 9 bases between. CDR3 length: 13 amino acids. This CDR3 reads CSARGERPDTQYF. CDR3 bases: TGCAGTGCTAGAGGAGAGCGGCCAGATACGCAGTATTTT.

A remark on this clonotype: It may be a read error: a sequence one base away is much more abundant. This chain links TRBV7-3 with TRBJ2-3; D ambiguous. Germline CDR1 SGHTA, CDR2 FQGTGA. Trimming stripped 2 bases from V and 1 base from J, with 10 bases between. CDR3 size: 15 residues. CDR3 protein: CASSLCEGGTDTQYF. The CDR3 nucleotides are TGTGCCAGCAGCTTATGTGAAGGTGGCACAGATACGCAGTATTTT. Full variable domain (remainder filled in from reference TRBV7-3 and TRBJ2-3): GAGVSQTPSNKVTEKGKYVELRCDPISGHTALYWYRQSLGQGPEFLIYFQGTGAADDSGLPNDRFFAVRPEGSVSTLKIQRTERGDSAVYLCASSLCEGGTDTQYFGPGTRLTVL.

This clonotype was seen a single time. The J gene is TRBJ1-4, the V gene TRBV7-9; 7 nucleotides agree with TRBD1. Germline V gene data show CDR1 as SEHNR and CDR2 as FQNEAQ (reference sequence). The V segment lost 6 bases and the J segment 6 bases; nucleotides outside the gene matches: 7. The CDR3 consists of 14 residues. In DNA form, the CDR3 reads TGTGCCAGCAGTCTACAGGGGAAGTATGAAAAACTGTTTTTT. It yields the protein CASSLQGKYEKLFF.

This clonotype was found many times. The CDR3 here is CASSFDRLTDTQYF. Here the CDR3 DNA reads TGCGCCAGCAGCTTCGACAGGCTCACAGATACGCAGTATTTT. This chain links TRBV5-1 with TRBJ2-3; tentative D call: TRBD1 (6 bases). Germline V gene lookup returns CDR1 SGHRS and CDR2 YFSETQ. Trimming removed 2 bases from V and 2 bases from J, with 9 bases in between. This CDR3 spans 14 amino acids. Full variable domain (missing parts from reference TRBV5-1 and TRBJ2-3): KAGVTQTPRYLIKTRGQQVTLSCSPISGHRSVSWYQQTPGQGLQFLFEYFSETQRNKGNFPGRFSGRQFSNSRSEMNVSTLELGDSALYLCASSFDRLTDTQYFGPGTRLTVL.

This clonotype appeared many times. The chain joins TRBV29-1 to TRBJ1-2, with D possibly matching TRBD1 (5 bases). The CDR3 covers 13 residues. V lost 1 base, J lost 5 bases, and 11 bases lay in between. Germline V gene lookup returns CDR1 SQVTM and CDR2 ANQGSEA. The CDR3 reads CSVEAHGGYGYTF. Here the CDR3 DNA reads TGCAGCGTTGAAGCACACGGGGGGTATGGCTACACCTTC.

This clonotype was seen many times. This chain uses TRBV7-2 with TRBJ2-7; no clear D. The CDR3 contains 13 residues. Germline V lookup: CDR1 SGHTA, CDR2 FQGNSA. Trimming left V 4 bases short and J 7 bases short, with 14 bases between. In DNA form, the CDR3 reads TGTGCCAGCAGCTCAGAGGAGTGGAGAGAGCAGTACTTC. Its protein is CASSSEEWREQYF.

There are a few counts of this clonotype. The chain links TRBV29-1 to TRBJ1-3, with D perhaps matching TRBD1 (5 bases). V was cut by 4 bases and J by 2 bases, with 9 bases left in between. Germline CDR1 and CDR2: SQVTM and ANQGSEA. CDR3 size: 13 residues. The CDR3 nucleotides are TGCAGCGTTGCCTTAGGGGCTGGAAACACCATATATTTT. It encodes CSVALGAGNTIYF.

This sequence joins TRBV19 and TRBJ2-2; D is possibly TRBD1 (6 bases). CDR3 length equals 15 residues. CDR1 is LNHDA and CDR2 is SQIVND in the germline V gene (reference sequence). V lost 5 bases and J 0 bases, leaving 10 bases between the germline ends. The CDR3 loop is CASSEGGSNTGELFF. As DNA, the CDR3 is TGTGCCAGTAGTGAAGGGGGTTCGAACACCGGGGAGCTGTTTTTT.

This clonotype turned up a few times. The CDR3 protein is CASSQEDAGAGNTIYF. DNA of the CDR3: TGTGCCAGCAGCCAAGAGGATGCGGGTGCTGGAAACACCATATATTTT. This chain connects TRBV4-2 to TRBJ1-3; D not resolved. V lost 0 bases, J lost 2 bases, and 11 bases lay in between. This CDR3 region has 16 residues. CDR1 LGHNA and CDR2 YNFKEQ come from the germline V gene.

This clonotype occurred a few times. This CDR3 is CASSYSTVLNTEAFF. Here the CDR3 DNA reads TGTGCCAGCAGTTACTCCACAGTTCTGAACACTGAAGCTTTCTTT. The rearrangement uses TRBV6-6 and TRBJ1-1; D unclear. Germline CDR1 reads MNHNY; CDR2 reads SVGAGI (reference sequence). The CDR3 spans 15 residues. Trimming stripped 0 bases from V and 0 bases from J, with 8 bases between.